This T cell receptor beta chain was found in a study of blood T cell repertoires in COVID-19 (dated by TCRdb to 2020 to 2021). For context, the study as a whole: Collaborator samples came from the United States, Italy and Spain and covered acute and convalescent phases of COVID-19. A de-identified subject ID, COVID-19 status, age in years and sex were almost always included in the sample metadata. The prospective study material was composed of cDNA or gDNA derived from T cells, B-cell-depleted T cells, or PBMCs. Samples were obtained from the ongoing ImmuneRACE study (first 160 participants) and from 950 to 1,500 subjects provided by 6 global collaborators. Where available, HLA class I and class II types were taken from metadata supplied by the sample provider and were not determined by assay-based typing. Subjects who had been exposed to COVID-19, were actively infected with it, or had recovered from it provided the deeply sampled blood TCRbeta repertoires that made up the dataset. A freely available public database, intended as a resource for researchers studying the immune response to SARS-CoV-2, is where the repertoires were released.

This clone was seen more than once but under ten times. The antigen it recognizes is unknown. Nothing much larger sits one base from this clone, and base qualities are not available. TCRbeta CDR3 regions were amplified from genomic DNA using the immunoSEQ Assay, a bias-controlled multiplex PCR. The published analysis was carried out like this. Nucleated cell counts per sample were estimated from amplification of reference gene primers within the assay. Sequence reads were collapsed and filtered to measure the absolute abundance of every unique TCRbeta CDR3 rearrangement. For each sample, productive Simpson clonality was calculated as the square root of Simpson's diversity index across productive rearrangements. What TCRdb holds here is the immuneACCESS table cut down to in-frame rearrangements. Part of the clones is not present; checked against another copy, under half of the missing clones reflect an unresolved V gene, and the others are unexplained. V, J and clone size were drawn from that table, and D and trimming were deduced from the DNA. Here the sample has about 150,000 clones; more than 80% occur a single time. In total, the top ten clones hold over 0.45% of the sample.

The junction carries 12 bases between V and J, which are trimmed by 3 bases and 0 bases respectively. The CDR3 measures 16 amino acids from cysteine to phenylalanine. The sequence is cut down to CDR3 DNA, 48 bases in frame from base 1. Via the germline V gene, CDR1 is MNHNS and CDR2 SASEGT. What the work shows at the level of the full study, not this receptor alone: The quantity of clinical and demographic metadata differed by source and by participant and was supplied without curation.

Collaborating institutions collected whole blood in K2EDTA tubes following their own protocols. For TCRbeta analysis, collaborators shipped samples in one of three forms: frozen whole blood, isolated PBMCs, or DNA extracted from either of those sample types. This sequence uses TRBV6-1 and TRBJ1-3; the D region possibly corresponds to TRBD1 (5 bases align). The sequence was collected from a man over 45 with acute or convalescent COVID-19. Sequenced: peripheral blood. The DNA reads TGTGCCAGCAGTGAGACAGCTCTTCTCTCTGGAAACACCATATATTTT. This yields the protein CASSETALLSGNTIYF.